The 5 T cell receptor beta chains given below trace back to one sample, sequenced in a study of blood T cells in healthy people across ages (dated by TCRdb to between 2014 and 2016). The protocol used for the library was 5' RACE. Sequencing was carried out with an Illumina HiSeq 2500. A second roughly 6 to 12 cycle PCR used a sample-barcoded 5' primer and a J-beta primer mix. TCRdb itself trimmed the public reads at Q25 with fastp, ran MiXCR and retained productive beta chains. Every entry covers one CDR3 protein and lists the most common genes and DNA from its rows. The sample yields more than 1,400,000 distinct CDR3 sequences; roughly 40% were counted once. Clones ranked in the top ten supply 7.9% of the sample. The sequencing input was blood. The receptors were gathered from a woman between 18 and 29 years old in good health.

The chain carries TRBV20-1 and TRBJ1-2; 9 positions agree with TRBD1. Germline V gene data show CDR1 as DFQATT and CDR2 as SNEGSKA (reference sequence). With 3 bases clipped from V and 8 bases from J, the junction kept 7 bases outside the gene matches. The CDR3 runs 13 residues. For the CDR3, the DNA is TGCAGTGCTAGCCACAGGGGGCGCGGGGGCTACACCTTC. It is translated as CSASHRGRGGYTF.

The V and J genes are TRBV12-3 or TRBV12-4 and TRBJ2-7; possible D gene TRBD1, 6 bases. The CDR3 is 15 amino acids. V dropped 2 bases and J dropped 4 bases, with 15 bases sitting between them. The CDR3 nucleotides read TGTGCCAGCAGTTTATTCGCCAGGGGATCATACGAGCAGTACTTC. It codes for CASSLFARGSYEQYF.

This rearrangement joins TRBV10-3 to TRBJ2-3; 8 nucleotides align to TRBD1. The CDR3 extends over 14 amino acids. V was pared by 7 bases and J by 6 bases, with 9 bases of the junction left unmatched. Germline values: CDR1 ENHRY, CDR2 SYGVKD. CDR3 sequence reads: CAINRDRLGDTQYF. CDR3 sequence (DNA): TGTGCCATCAATCGGGACAGGTTGGGGGATACGCAGTATTTT.

This CDR3 reads CASSLGSGTAKNIQYF. CDR3 DNA sequence: TGCGCCAGCAGCTTGGGGTCCGGGACAGCCAAAAACATTCAGTACTTC. This chain uses TRBV5-1 with TRBJ2-4, with D perhaps assigned TRBD1 or TRBD2 (5 bases each). The CDR3 is 16 amino acids. Germline CDR1 and CDR2: SGHRS and YFSETQ. With 0 bases removed from V and 0 bases from J, the gap between germline ends came to 10 bases.

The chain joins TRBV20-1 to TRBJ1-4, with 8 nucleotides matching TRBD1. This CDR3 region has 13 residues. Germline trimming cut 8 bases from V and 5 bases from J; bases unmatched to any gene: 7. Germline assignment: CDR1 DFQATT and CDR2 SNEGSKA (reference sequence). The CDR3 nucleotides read TGCAGTTCCCGGGGACAGGAAAATGAAAAACTGTTTTTT. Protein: CSSRGQENEKLFF.